This TCR beta chain is drawn from a study of PD-1 blockade in classical Hodgkin lymphoma. Study-wide context: The study gave patients nivolumab 3 mg/kg intravenously every 2 weeks.

Trimming took 1 base from V and 5 from J; bases not matched to a gene: 7. This CDR3 has 17 amino acids. Germline CDR1 reads MDHEN; CDR2 reads SYDVKM. Libraries were prepared by immunoSEQ multiplex PCR; TCRdb keeps only in-frame clonotypes and omits some of them. The sample consists of 39,000 or so clones, 85% to 90% of them appearing once. Each patient's relapse followed autologous stem cell transplantation, and brentuximab vedotin exposure varied. General study results and limits: Patients with a complete response exhibited baseline diversity comparable to newly diagnosed patients.

Worth noting for this clone: Its antigen remains unidentified.

The source was peripheral blood mononuclear cells (PBMCs), collected before the second cycle of nivolumab. This TCR was recovered from a human donor with classical Hodgkin lymphoma. This sequence joins TRBV28 and TRBJ2-3, with TRBD2 matching over 12 bases. CDR3 loop: CASSLFRLAGVGDTQYF. The CDR3 DNA sequence: TGTGCCAGCAGTTTATTCCGACTAGCGGGAGTGGGAGATACGCAGTATTTT. The entire variable domain, with the rest obtained from reference TRBV28 and TRBJ2-3, is as follows: DVKVTQSSRYLVKRTGEKVFLECVQDMDHENMFWYRQDPGLGLRLIYFSYDVKMKEKGDIPEGYSVSREKKERFSLILESASTNQTSMYLCASSLFRLAGVGDTQYFGPGTRLTVL.